One T cell receptor beta chain is described in this entry. As yet, its antigen is unknown. This sample is part of a study of T-cell memory formation after mild COVID-19. TCRdb re-called the 5' RACE reads with MiXCR, one entry per CDR3 protein. The data contain roughly 100,000 distinct CDR3 sequences, roughly 15% of them seen just once; the ten biggest clones take up approximately 40%. Findings and limits, study-wide: Clones that contracted from day 15 to 85 had balanced CD4/CD8; later expanders were CD4+ biased.

Germline CDR1 LGHNA, CDR2 YSLEER. The ends were cut back, 1 base at V and 3 bases at J, with 13 bases in the middle. CDR3 size: 15 residues. This clonotype was obtained from a man between 18 and 35 years old who had mild COVID-19 (a few samples of this study predate the infection). Cell type and time point are not known. The rearrangement joins TRBV4-3 to TRBJ2-7, with D perhaps TRBD2 (6 bases). The sequencing input was PBMCs or a T cell subset sorted from them (not recorded which). The CDR3 DNA follows: TGCGCCAGCAGCCAAGGGACGGGGGTAAGCTACGAGCAGTACTTC. Protein sequence: CASSQGTGVSYEQYF.